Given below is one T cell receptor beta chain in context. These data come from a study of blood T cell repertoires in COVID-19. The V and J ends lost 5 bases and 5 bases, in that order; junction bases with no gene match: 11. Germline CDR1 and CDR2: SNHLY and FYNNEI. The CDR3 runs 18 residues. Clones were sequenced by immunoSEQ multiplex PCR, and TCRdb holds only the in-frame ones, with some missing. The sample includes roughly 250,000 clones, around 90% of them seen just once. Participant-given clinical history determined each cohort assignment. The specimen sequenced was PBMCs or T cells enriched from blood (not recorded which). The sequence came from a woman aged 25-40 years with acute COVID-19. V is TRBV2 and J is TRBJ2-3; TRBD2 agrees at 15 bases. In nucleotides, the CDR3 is TGTGCCAGCAGTATTCCCCGGACTAGCGGGAGGGCTGGAGATACGCAGTATTTT. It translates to CASSIPRTSGRAGDTQYF.